The following is a T cell receptor beta chain sequence with its context. No antigen is known for it. Other DNA sequences in the same sample also yield this CDR3. The method was immunoSEQ multiplex PCR; TCRdb's version includes in-frame clones alone and lacks a portion of them. The sample contains a few million clones, roughly 92% of which appear only once. V lost 0 bases, J lost 4 bases, and 4 bases lay in between. The germline CDR1 and CDR2 sequences are SGHTA and FQGTGA. The CDR3 spans 13 residues. The data derive from a study of shared clonotypes between healthy human individuals. The wider study: Donors consisted of two women and three men between 18 and 49.

Free of recent acute infections or vaccinations, the donors were healthy HIV-negative adults. General study findings and limits: Generation probabilities of non-shared clonotypes were lower (relative to those shared by all four donors). Generally, naive subsets came out with larger estimated richness than memory subsets.

The chain combines TRBV7-3 with TRBJ2-1, with D hard to call. The clonotype was recovered from a man aged 18 to 30 in good health. Some clones in this sample may be carry-over from other donors' samples. Source material: naive CD4+ T cells from PBMCs. Indicated subset: CD45RA+ positively selected. The CDR3 sequence: CASSLTGYNEQFF. The CDR3 coding sequence is TGTGCCAGCAGCTTAACGGGGTACAATGAGCAGTTCTTC.